The source of this T cell receptor (beta chain) is a study of spatial heterogeneity in lung cancer. Turning to the study itself: More than 8.5 raw reads, on average, carried each unique TCR and UMI combination.

General observations from the study: Ubiquitous expanded tumor TCRs were seen in blood more at resection than at follow-up.

A unique molecular identifier was carried by every single TCR cDNA molecule. TCRdb independently ran MiXCR on the 5' RACE reads; one entry per CDR3 protein. Of over 7,500 distinct CDR3 sequences listed, 8.5% to 10% are singletons. The time point is: sample taken at primary tumor resection. Whole RNA, which was extracted from tumor, nontumor lung tissue or frozen PBMC, was sequenced without any cell sorting. This clonotype was seen many times. Its antigen remains unidentified. Because this beta chain is a stray read in a library intended to capture alpha chains, its abundance should not be given much weight. CDR1 and CDR2 from the germline V gene are SGHTA and FQGNSA. Trimming removed 4 bases from V and 5 bases from J, with 5 bases in between. The CDR3 loop spans 11 amino acids.

This receptor was obtained from a male donor with early-stage non-small cell lung cancer. V and J are TRBV7-2 and TRBJ2-5; no clear D. Material: PBMCs, obtained at surgery. CDR3 region: CASSYGETQYF. CDR3 sequence (DNA): TGTGCCAGCAGCTACGGGGAGACCCAGTACTTC.